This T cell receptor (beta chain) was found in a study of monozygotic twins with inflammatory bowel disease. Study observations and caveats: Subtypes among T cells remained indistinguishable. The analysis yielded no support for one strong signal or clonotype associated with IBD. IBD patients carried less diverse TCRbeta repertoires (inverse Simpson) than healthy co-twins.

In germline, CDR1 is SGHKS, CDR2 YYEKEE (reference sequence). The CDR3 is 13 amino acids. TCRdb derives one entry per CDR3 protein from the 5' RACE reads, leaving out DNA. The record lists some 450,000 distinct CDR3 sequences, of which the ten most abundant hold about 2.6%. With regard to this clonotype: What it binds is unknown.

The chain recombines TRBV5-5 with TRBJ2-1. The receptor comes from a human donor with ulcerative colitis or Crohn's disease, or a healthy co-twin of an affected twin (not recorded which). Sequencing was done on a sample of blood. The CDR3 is CASSLYDANEQFF.